The clone carrying this T cell receptor (beta chain) was seen many times. What it binds is not known. V was trimmed by 0 bases and J by 2 bases, leaving 11 bases between them. The CDR3 is 16 residues long. Germline V lookup: CDR1 MNHEY, CDR2 SVGEGT. The sample belongs to a study of CD8 T cells in ankylosing spondylitis. Study-wide points: There were earlier reports of some motif variants in reactive arthritis synovial fluid and blood. A TCR beta motif of fewer than ten highly homologous variants seemed to mark ankylosing spondylitis blood. According to the report, clones linked to the disease were significantly enriched in matched synovial fluid samples taken from ankylosing spondylitis patients.

It was by quantitative 5'-RACE with molecular barcodes that TCR beta libraries were made. TCRdb redid the calling of the 5' RACE reads with MiXCR, one entry per CDR3 protein. Altogether 250,000 to 400,000 distinct CDR3 sequences are present, 11% being singletons, with the ten largest covering roughly 9.2%. V gene TRBV6-2 or TRBV6-3 combines with J gene TRBJ2-1; D remains ambiguous. The TCR was taken from a female donor with ankylosing spondylitis or in good health (not recorded which). The sample consisted of blood, either unsorted or a sorted T cell fraction (not recorded which). The CDR3 sequence is CASSYSSSTPYNEQFF. The CDR3, as DNA: TGTGCCAGCAGTTACTCGTCGTCAACCCCCTACAATGAGCAGTTCTTC.